This is a list of T cell receptor beta chains from one sample in a study of CD8 T cells in Susac syndrome. TCRdb reprocessed the immunoSEQ multiplex PCR reads with MiXCR, giving one entry per CDR3 protein. The table records approximately 190,000 distinct CDR3 sequences, under 97% of them present only once. Sequencing was performed on CD4+ T cells from PBMCs. The receptors stem from a human donor with Susac syndrome. Both conserved end residues are part of each CDR3. D genes are given only for firm matches. Size is omitted from some rows. Given values are once, few, many or a class for expanded clones.

clone_size cdr3_length d_call j_call v_call cdr3_aa cdr3_nt
- 14 - TRBJ1-2 TRBV7-2 CASSLASADYGYTF TGTGCCAGCAGCTTGGCATCCGCCGACTATGGCTACACCTTC
- 16 - TRBJ1-1 TRBV25-1 CASSPPVRQANTEAFF TGTGCCAGCAGCCCGCCCGTAAGACAGGCGAACACTGAAGCTTTCTTT
- 15 - TRBJ2-1 TRBV7-2 CASSLGLSSYNEQFF TGTGCCAGCAGCTTAGGGCTTAGCTCCTACAATGAGCAGTTCTTC
- 15 - TRBJ2-7 TRBV10-2 CASSTPAGTTYEQYF TGCGCCAGCAGTACCCCCGCCGGGACAACCTACGAGCAGTACTTC
- 15 - TRBJ1-6 TRBV12-3/TRBV12-4 CASAVGSVNNSPLHF TGTGCCAGCGCGGTGGGGTCTGTTAATAATTCACCCCTCCACTTT
- 12 - TRBJ2-5 TRBV30 CAWSGGVETQYF TGTGCCTGGAGTGGCGGGGTAGAGACCCAGTACTTC
- 13 TRBD2 TRBJ2-1 TRBV20-1 CSATSGNYNEQFF TGCAGTGCAACTAGCGGGAACTACAATGAGCAGTTCTTC
- 14 - TRBJ2-7 TRBV7-3 CASSLVLSTGKQYF TGTGCCAGCAGCCTTGTTCTGAGTACGGGGAAGCAGTACTTC
- 12 - TRBJ2-2 TRBV10-3 CAAIGNTGELFF TGTGCCGCGATAGGGAACACCGGGGAGCTGTTTTTT
- 14 - TRBJ2-5 TRBV29-1 CSVRDGTLKETQYF TGCAGCGTACGGGACGGAACCTTAAAAGAGACCCAGTACTTC
- 14 - TRBJ2-5 TRBV18 CASSPRVSRETQYF TGTGCCAGCTCACCCAGGGTGTCTCGGGAGACCCAGTACTTC
- 14 - TRBJ2-3 TRBV29-1 CSVEQASKTDTQYF TGCAGCGTTGAACAGGCTAGCAAGACAGATACGCAGTATTTT
- 15 - TRBJ2-2 TRBV24-1 CATSDFPKGSGELFF TGTGCCACCAGTGATTTTCCGAAGGGGTCCGGGGAGCTGTTTTTT
once 17 TRBD2 TRBJ2-3 TRBV29-1 CSVEAPLGSGVTDTQYF TGCAGCGTTGAGGCCCCCCTCGGAAGCGGGGTCACAGATACGCAGTATTTT
once 18 - TRBJ1-6 TRBV5-4 CASSSGRSGADSASPLHF TGTGCCAGCAGCTCCGGACGGTCAGGAGCCGACTCGGCTTCACCCCTCCACTTT
- 16 - TRBJ1-1 TRBV18 CASSPPQNFLGTEAFF TGTGCCAGCTCACCGCCCCAAAACTTCCTAGGCACTGAAGCTTTCTTT
- 13 - TRBJ1-2 TRBV27 CASSFTGLYGYTF TGTGCCAGCAGTTTCACAGGCCTCTATGGCTACACCTTC
- 14 TRBD1 TRBJ1-2 TRBV20-1 CSARDRPTNYGYTF TGCAGTGCGAGGGACAGGCCAACTAACTATGGCTACACCTTC
- 13 TRBD1 TRBJ1-2 TRBV20-1 CSAATGGYYGYTF TGCAGTGCTGCGACAGGGGGCTACTATGGCTACACCTTC
- 12 - TRBJ2-1 TRBV6-6 CASSLEGLEQFF TGTGCCAGCAGTTTGGAGGGGCTCGAGCAGTTCTTC
- 10 - TRBJ1-2 TRBV20-1 CSVPNYGYTF TGCAGTGTTCCCAACTATGGCTACACCTTC
- 11 - TRBJ1-2 TRBV30 CAWSSGAGYTF TGTGCCTGGAGCTCAGGGGCTGGCTACACCTTC